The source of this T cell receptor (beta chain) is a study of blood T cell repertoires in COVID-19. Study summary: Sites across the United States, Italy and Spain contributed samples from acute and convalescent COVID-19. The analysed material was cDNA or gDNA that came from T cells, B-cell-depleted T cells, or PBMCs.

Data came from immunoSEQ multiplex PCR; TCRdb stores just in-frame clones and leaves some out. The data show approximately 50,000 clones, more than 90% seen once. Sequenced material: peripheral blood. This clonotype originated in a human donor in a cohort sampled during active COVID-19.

The CDR3: CASSLAGRVSYNEQFF. CDR3 nucleotide sequence: TGTGCCAGCAGCTTGGCCGGGAGGGTCTCCTACAATGAGCAGTTCTTC. This chain links TRBV5-4 with TRBJ2-1; 8 bases map to TRBD2. Germline lookup yields CDR1 SGHNT and CDR2 YYREEE (reference sequence). This CDR3 contains 16 residues. V was clipped by 0 bases and J by 0 bases; unmatched bases: 2.